This note documents a single T cell receptor beta chain sequence. Its cognate antigen is unknown. As it was prepared, the TCRbeta library received unique molecular identifiers. TCRdb passed the PCR reads through MiXCR, listing each CDR3 protein once. The table includes over 400,000 distinct CDR3 sequences, around two fifths detected once. CDR1 and CDR2 (germline): SGHRS, YFSETQ. This CDR3 comprises 15 residues. The V end lost 0 bases, the J end lost 1 base, and 11 bases lay between the germline ends. The data derive from a study of T-cell reconstitution after alpha-beta-depleted transplantation in children. The study, taken as a whole, reports: Several patients had high TCRbeta diversity at day 60; it came from surviving recipient T cells and thymic progenitors.

The origin of this receptor is a girl aged 2 to 10 with aplastic anemia, due to receive a stem cell transplant. The sequenced sample was PBMCs, obtained before TCRalphabeta/CD19-depleted stem cell transplant. The V gene is TRBV5-1, the J gene TRBJ2-7; TRBD2 is a possible D gene (5 bases). The CDR3 DNA sequence: TGCGCCAGCAGCTTGGCGGGGTCATATTCCTACGAGCAGTACTTC. Translated: CASSLAGSYSYEQYF.